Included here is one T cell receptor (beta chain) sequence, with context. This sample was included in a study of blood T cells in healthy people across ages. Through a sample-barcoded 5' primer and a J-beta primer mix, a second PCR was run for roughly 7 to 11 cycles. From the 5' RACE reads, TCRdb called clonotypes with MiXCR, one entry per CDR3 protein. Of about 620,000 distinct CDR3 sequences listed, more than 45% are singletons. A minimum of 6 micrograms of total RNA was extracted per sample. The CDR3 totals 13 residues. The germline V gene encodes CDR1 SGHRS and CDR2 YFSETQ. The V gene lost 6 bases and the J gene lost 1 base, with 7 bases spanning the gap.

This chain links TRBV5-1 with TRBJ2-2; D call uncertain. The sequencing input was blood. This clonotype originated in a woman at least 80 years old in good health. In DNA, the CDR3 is TGCGCCAGCAACCCCAGGAACACCGGGGAGCTGTTTTTT. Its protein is CASNPRNTGELFF. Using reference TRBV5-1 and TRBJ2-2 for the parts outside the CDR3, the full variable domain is KAGVTQTPRYLIKTRGQQVTLSCSPISGHRSVSWYQQTPGQGLQFLFEYFSETQRNKGNFPGRFSGRQFSNSRSEMNVSTLELGDSALYLCASNPRNTGELFFGEGSRLTVL.